What follows are 21 T cell receptor beta chains derived from one specimen sequenced in a study of T cells after yellow fever vaccination. TCRdb processed the 5' RACE reads anew with MiXCR; each CDR3 protein has one entry. The table has some 320,000 distinct CDR3 sequences, around 11% seen once. The starting material was CD4+ T cells sorted from PBMCs, obtained 45 days after the yellow fever booster vaccination. The receptors stem from a man between 18 and 29 years old who received the YFV17D yellow fever vaccine.

This clonotype turned up a few times. The V gene is TRBV7-2, the J gene TRBJ2-1; 8 nucleotides align to TRBD2. The CDR3 has 15 amino acids. Germline-derived CDR1 and CDR2 are SGHTA and FQGNSA. The V segment lost 1 base and the J segment 3 bases; nucleotides outside the gene matches: 2. The DNA of the CDR3 is TGTGCCAGCAGCTTAGTCGGGGGGGTCTACAATGAGCAGTTCTTC. Translation: CASSLVGGVYNEQFF.

The CDR3 DNA follows: TGTGCCAGCAGCTTCGGACAGGGAAGCGTCGCCACTGAAGCTTTCTTT. This translates into CASSFGQGSVATEAFF. The V call is TRBV7-8, the J call TRBJ1-1; the match to TRBD1 covers 8 bases. The CDR3 has 16 amino acids. After removal of 3 bases from V and 4 bases from J, the junction contained 10 bases not matched to a gene. From germline, CDR1 is SGHVS and CDR2 FQNEAQ.

This clonotype was picked up a small number of times. The chain couples TRBV28 to TRBJ2-5, with a weak D call TRBD1 (6 bases). In germline, CDR1 is MDHEN, CDR2 SYDVKM. V lost 8 bases and J lost 7, with 11 bases in between. The CDR3 loop spans 11 amino acids. CDR3 region: CASWDTRTQYF. CDR3 nucleotide sequence: TGTGCCAGCTGGGACACCCGGACCCAGTACTTC. Supplemented by reference TRBV28 and TRBJ2-5, the full variable domain reads DVKVTQSSRYLVKRTGEKVFLECVQDMDHENMFWYRQDPGLGLRLIYFSYDVKMKEKGDIPEGYSVSREKKERFSLILESASTNQTSMYLCASWDTRTQYFGPGTRLLVL.

J is TRBJ2-1 and V is TRBV4-1; D is undetermined. CDR3 length: 16 amino acids. Trimming stripped 0 bases from V and 5 bases from J, with 14 bases between. In germline, CDR1 is MGHRA, CDR2 YSYEKL. In nucleotides, the CDR3 is TGCGCCAGCAGCCAAGATTACGGGTCCCTAAACAATGAGCAGTTCTTC. Protein sequence: CASSQDYGSLNNEQFF.

About this clonotype: This may arise from a read error, as a much more abundant clone is one base away. The V and J genes are TRBV6-5 and TRBJ2-3, with TRBD2 matching 7 bases. Germline V gene lookup returns CDR1 MNHEY and CDR2 SVGAGI. The CDR3 loop spans 14 amino acids. Written as DNA, the CDR3 is TGTGCCAACAGTTGGCGGGGGTTACCAGATACGCAGTATTTT. Translating gives CANSWRGLPDTQYF.

The V call is TRBV27, the J call TRBJ1-4; 8 bases are a match to TRBD1. CDR3 size: 16 residues. CDR1 MNHEY and CDR2 SMNVEV come from the germline V gene (reference sequence). V lost 5 bases and J lost 7; bases outside the gene matches: 12. Here the CDR3 DNA reads TGTGCCAGCAGTCTTCGAGGACAGGGCGAGCGTGAAAAACTGTTTTTT. This gives the protein CASSLRGQGEREKLFF.

This clonotype showed up just a few times. V gene TRBV3-1 combines with J gene TRBJ2-5; 14 bases are a match to TRBD2. The CDR3 loop spans 13 amino acids. CDR1 and CDR2 from the germline V gene are LGHDT and YNNKEL (reference sequence). The V gene end was trimmed by 6 bases and the J gene end by 9 bases; junction bases not matched to a gene: 3. CDR3 sequence reads: CASRRTSGGSQYF. Here the CDR3 DNA reads TGTGCCAGCAGACGGACTAGCGGGGGGTCCCAGTACTTC.

Only a few counts were recorded for this clonotype. The rearrangement uses TRBV6-2 or TRBV6-3 and TRBJ2-1; TRBD2 matches 11 bases. J gave up 4 bases and V 5 bases, and 7 bases lay outside the gene matches. Germline CDR1 reads MNHEY; CDR2 reads SVGEGT. The CDR3 has 16 amino acids. The CDR3 nucleotides read TGTGCCAGCAGTCCAAGGGGACTAGCGGATTACAATGAGCAGTTCTTC. The encoded protein is CASSPRGLADYNEQFF.

This clonotype was counted between two and nine times. The V and J genes are TRBV7-9 and TRBJ2-5; TRBD2 matches 8 bases. With V trimmed by 0 bases and J by 0 bases, 6 bases remained unmatched. Per the germline V gene, CDR1 is SEHNR and CDR2 is FQNEAQ (reference sequence). This CDR3 comprises 17 residues. The CDR3 DNA reads TGTGCCAGCAGCTTAGCGTCGATAGCGGGGTACCAAGAGACCCAGTACTTC. It encodes CASSLASIAGYQETQYF. The full variable domain, in which reference TRBV7-9 and TRBJ2-5 provide the parts outside the CDR3, is DTGVSQNPRHKITKRGQNVTFRCDPISEHNRLYWYRQTLGQGPEFLTYFQNEAQLEKSRLLSDRFSAERPKGSFSTLEIQRTEQGDSAMYLCASSLASIAGYQETQYFGPGTRLLVL.

The chain links TRBV4-3 to TRBJ2-3; no firm D call. Germline V lookup: CDR1 LGHNA, CDR2 YSLEER. V was trimmed by 0 bases and J by 5 bases, leaving 6 bases between them. The CDR3 spans 13 residues. The CDR3 region is CASSQDIGDTQYF. The CDR3 bases are TGCGCCAGCAGCCAAGATATAGGAGATACGCAGTATTTT.

This clonotype was found many times. The chain recombines TRBV20-1 with TRBJ2-3; tentatively, D is TRBD2 (7 bases). CDR1 is DFQATT and CDR2 is SNEGSKA in the germline V gene (reference sequence). The length of the CDR3 is 16 residues. The germline V and J ends were trimmed by 6 bases and 1 base, with 20 bases remaining between them. The CDR3 loop is CSAEARGGHRTDTQYF. The CDR3, as DNA: TGCAGTGCCGAAGCGAGGGGGGGCCACCGCACAGATACGCAGTATTTT.

There are a few counts of this clonotype. J is TRBJ2-5 and V is TRBV18, with D hard to call. The CDR3 is made up of 14 amino acids. V lost 3 bases, J lost 2 bases, and 10 bases lay in between. CDR1 and CDR2 (germline): KGHSH, LQKENI. The CDR3 region has the DNA TGTGCCAGCTCACCCCTGCTCAAGCAAGAGACCCAGTACTTC. It is translated as CASSPLLKQETQYF. The full variable domain, rest sourced from reference TRBV18 and TRBJ2-5, is NAGVMQNPRHLVRRRGQEARLRCSPMKGHSHVYWYRQLPEEGLKFMVYLQKENIIDESGMPKERFSAEFPKEGPSILRIQQVVRGDSAAYFCASSPLLKQETQYFGPGTRLLVL.

This clonotype was seen at least ten times. The chain recombines TRBV7-2 with TRBJ1-1, with a tentative D call TRBD1 (5 bases). This CDR3 has 15 amino acids. V lost 3 bases to trimming and J lost 0 bases, with 11 bases between them. CDR1 and CDR2 (germline): SGHTA, FQGNSA. For the CDR3, the DNA is TGTGCCAGCAGCTTCGGGGCAGCGATGAACACTGAAGCTTTCTTT. Translated: CASSFGAAMNTEAFF.

V is TRBV7-8 and J is TRBJ2-1; no firm D call. V dropped 5 bases and J dropped 8 bases, with 22 bases sitting between them. This CDR3 is built from 16 residues. Germline V lookup: CDR1 SGHVS, CDR2 FQNEAQ. CDR3 nucleotides: TGTGCCAGCAGCCCACCCGGTGGGCCCATTGCCGATGAGCAGTTCTTC. Encoded protein: CASSPPGGPIADEQFF. Together with reference TRBV7-8 and TRBJ2-1, the CDR3 gives the full variable domain: GAGVSQSPRYKVAKRGQDVALRCDPISGHVSLFWYQQALGQGPEFLTYFQNEAQLDKSGLPSDRFFAERPEGSVSTLKIQRTQQEDSAVYLCASSPPGGPIADEQFFGPGTRLTVL.

The sample holds a few counts of this clonotype. V is TRBV24-1 and J is TRBJ2-3; TRBD2 matches at 14 bases. CDR1 is KGHDR, CDR2 SFDVKD, per germline. The CDR3 consists of 20 residues. The V and J ends lost 5 bases and 4 bases, in that order; junction bases with no gene match: 16. The CDR3: CATSAGPGLAGGLPADTQYF. The CDR3 region has the DNA TGTGCCACCAGTGCCGGTCCCGGACTAGCGGGGGGACTTCCGGCAGATACGCAGTATTTT.

This clonotype was counted a few times. A junction boundary mismatches the germline segment, possibly from a read error. The V and J genes are TRBV7-9 and TRBJ1-2, with no clear D. The germline V gene encodes CDR1 SEHNR and CDR2 FQNEAQ (reference sequence). CDR3 length equals 11 residues. CDR3 coding DNA: TGTGCCAGCAGCTTATCCGACCACCAGGCTTTC. Translated, it gives CASSLSDHQAF.

V is TRBV5-1 and J is TRBJ2-5; D is undetermined. The CDR3 has 15 amino acids. V was clipped by 0 bases and J by 4 bases, with 13 bases between them. Germline V gene lookup returns CDR1 SGHRS and CDR2 YFSETQ. The CDR3 DNA reads as TGCGCCAGCAGCTTGGCGGCAAGGCCGGGAGAGACCCAGTACTTC. It codes for CASSLAARPGETQYF. Full variable domain (outside the CDR3, taken from reference TRBV5-1 and TRBJ2-5): KAGVTQTPRYLIKTRGQQVTLSCSPISGHRSVSWYQQTPGQGLQFLFEYFSETQRNKGNFPGRFSGRQFSNSRSEMNVSTLELGDSALYLCASSLAARPGETQYFGPGTRLLVL.

This clonotype was seen a few times. The chain links TRBV9 to TRBJ2-3; TRBD2 aligns across 16 bases. Germline V gives CDR1 SGDLS, CDR2 YYNGEE. The CDR3 has 21 residues. The ends lost 1 base at V and 2 bases at J; junction bases unmatched: 13. The CDR3 protein is CASSVTPGLAGGRYATDTQYF. CDR3 DNA: TGTGCCAGCAGCGTAACTCCGGGACTAGCGGGGGGGAGGTACGCCACAGATACGCAGTATTTT. The entire variable domain, with the rest obtained from reference TRBV9 and TRBJ2-3, is as follows: DSGVTQTPKHLITATGQRVTLRCSPRSGDLSVYWYQQSLDQGLQFLIQYYNGEERAKGNILERFSAQQFPDLHSELNLSSLELGDSALYFCASSVTPGLAGGRYATDTQYFGPGTRLTVL.

At least ten counts were recorded for this clonotype. The V and J genes are TRBV7-9 and TRBJ2-3; either TRBD1 or TRBD2 may fit D (5 bases each). This CDR3 region has 13 residues. The germline gives CDR1 SEHNR, CDR2 FQNEAQ (reference sequence). The germline V and J ends were trimmed by 8 bases and 4 bases, with 13 bases remaining between them. The CDR3 loop reads CASGPLGADTQYF. The CDR3 DNA is TGTGCCAGCGGACCACTGGGGGCAGATACGCAGTATTTT.

The V call is TRBV9, the J call TRBJ2-7; no reliable D call. V was cut by 5 bases and J by 5 bases, with 17 bases left in between. The germline V gene has CDR1 SGDLS and CDR2 YYNGEE. The CDR3 is 14 amino acids. The CDR3 nucleotides read TGTGCCAGCAGTGAAAGCCCCTCACGGGACGAGCAGTACTTC. This codes for CASSESPSRDEQYF.

The rearrangement uses TRBV2 and TRBJ2-1; D is ambiguous. CDR1 SNHLY and CDR2 FYNNEI come from the germline V gene. CDR3 length: 15 residues. V lost 1 base and J 0 bases, leaving 7 bases between the germline ends. CDR3 sequence (DNA): TGTGCCAGCAGTGAAGGGCAGGTCTCCTACAATGAGCAGTTCTTC. As protein: CASSEGQVSYNEQFF. Using reference TRBV2 and TRBJ2-1 for the parts outside the CDR3, the full variable domain is EPEVTQTPSHQVTQMGQEVILRCVPISNHLYFYWYRQILGQKVEFLVSFYNNEISEKSEIFDDQFSVERPDGSNFTLKIRSTKLEDSAMYFCASSEGQVSYNEQFFGPGTRLTVL.